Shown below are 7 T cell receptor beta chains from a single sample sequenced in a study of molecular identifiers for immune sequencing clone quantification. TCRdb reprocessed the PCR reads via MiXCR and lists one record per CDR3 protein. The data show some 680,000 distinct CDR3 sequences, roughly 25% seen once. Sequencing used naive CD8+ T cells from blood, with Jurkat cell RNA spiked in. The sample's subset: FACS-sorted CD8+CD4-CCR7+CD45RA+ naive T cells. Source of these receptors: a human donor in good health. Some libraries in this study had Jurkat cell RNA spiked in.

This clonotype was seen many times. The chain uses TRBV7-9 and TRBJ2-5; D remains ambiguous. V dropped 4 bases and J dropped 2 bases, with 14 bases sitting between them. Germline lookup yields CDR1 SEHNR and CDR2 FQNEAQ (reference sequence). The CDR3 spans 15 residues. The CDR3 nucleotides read TGTGCCAGCAGCTATTTGGCGTACCCACAAGAGACCCAGTACTTC. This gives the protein CASSYLAYPQETQYF.

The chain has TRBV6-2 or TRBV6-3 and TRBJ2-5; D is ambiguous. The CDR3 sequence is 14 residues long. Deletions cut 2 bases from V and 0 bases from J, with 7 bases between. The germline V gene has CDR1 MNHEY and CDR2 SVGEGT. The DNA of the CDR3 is TGTGCCAGCAGTTACGGACCCTACCAAGAGACCCAGTACTTC. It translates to CASSYGPYQETQYF.

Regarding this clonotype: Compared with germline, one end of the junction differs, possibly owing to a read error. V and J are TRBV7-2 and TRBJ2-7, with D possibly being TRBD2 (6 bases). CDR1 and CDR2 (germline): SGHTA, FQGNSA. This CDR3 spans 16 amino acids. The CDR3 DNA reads TGTGCCAGCGGCTTACTGGGGACTCCCTCTGTCGACGAGCAGTACTTC. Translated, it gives CASGLLGTPSVDEQYF.

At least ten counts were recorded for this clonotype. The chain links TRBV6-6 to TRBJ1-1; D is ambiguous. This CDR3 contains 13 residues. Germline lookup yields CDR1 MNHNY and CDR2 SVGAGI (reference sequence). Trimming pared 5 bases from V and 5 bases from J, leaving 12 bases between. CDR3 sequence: CASSPPAGTEAFF. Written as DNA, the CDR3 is TGTGCCAGCAGTCCCCCAGCGGGGACTGAAGCTTTCTTT.

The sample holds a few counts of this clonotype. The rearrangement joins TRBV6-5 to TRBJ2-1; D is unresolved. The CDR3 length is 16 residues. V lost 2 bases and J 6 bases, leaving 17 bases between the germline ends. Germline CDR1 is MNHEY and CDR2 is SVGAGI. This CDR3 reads CASSYTGPAAGNEQFF. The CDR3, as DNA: TGTGCCAGCAGTTACACGGGCCCAGCCGCAGGCAATGAGCAGTTCTTC.

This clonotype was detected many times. The CDR3 is CASSLSSDTQYF. In nucleotides, the CDR3 is TGTGCCAGCAGCTTGTCTTCGGATACGCAGTATTTT. The rearrangement links TRBV7-6 to TRBJ2-3; no firm D call. Germline values: CDR1 SGHVS, CDR2 FNYEAQ. Trimming removed 3 bases at V and 6 bases at J, with 7 bases between. The CDR3 totals 12 residues.

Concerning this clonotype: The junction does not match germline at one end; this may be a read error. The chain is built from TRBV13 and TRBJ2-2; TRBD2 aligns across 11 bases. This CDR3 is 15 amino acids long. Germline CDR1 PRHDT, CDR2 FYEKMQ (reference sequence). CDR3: CASAKLAGVIGEPFF. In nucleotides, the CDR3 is TGTGCCAGCGCCAAACTAGCGGGAGTAATCGGGGAGCCGTTTTTT.